This T cell receptor beta chain was recovered during a study of metastatic and nonmetastatic thyroid tumors (dated by TCRdb to 2019 to 2021). Background for the entire study: For patients with malignant and with benign thyroid disease, the researchers compared repertoires between peripheral blood samples and tumor or nodule tissue samples.

As to this clone: It lacks a known antigen. A read error may explain this, as a much larger clone is one base away.

What the authors observed across the whole study: In both blood and tumor samples, malignant tumors were reported to have significantly higher TCR beta diversity than benign nodules.

None of the patients had been given any treatment before thyroid surgery. Using T-cell receptor beta sequencing, the study looked back at clinical samples from patients collected from the early 2010s to the late 2010s. Receptor libraries were prepared by PCR. Instrument on record: Illumina HiSeq 4000. High-throughput sequencing was used to profile the TCR beta-chain CDR3 region of each patient. In the authors' own workflow: The researchers built a classifier to tell apart papillary thyroid cancer patients with distant metastasis, based on CDR3 differences among clinicopathological groups. To measure repertoire diversity the researchers used the Shannon index, while the Morisita-Horn index served to gauge how similar the tumor and blood repertoires were. TCRdb trimmed public reads at Q25 via fastp, called clones via MiXCR and kept in-frame beta chains. These V and J calls rely on TCRdb rather than the paper's analysis. The sample table records some 45,000 clones; around an eighth of these occur just once. 9% to 10% of the sample lies in the top ten.

The sample comprised blood. The TCR sequence derives from a male donor with papillary thyroid cancer or a benign thyroid nodule (not recorded which). Some clones in this sample may be carry-over from other donors' samples.

The DNA is TGTGCCAGCAGCTCGACTAGCGGTTACAATGAGCAGTTCTTC. Translated, it reads CASSSTSGYNEQFF. Rearrangement joined TRBV7-9 to TRBJ2-1; 9 middle bases align to TRBD2. The germline V gene (reference sequence) gives CDR1 as SEHNR and CDR2 as FQNEAQ. V ends up 4 bases short and J 4 bases short, with an unmatched junction base count of 2. Including cysteine and phenylalanine, the CDR3 has 14 amino acids. Solely the CDR3 DNA is kept, with 42 bases framed from the first base.